This is a list of T cell receptor beta chains from one sample in a study of OX40 agonist ivuxolimab in advanced cancers. Clones were sequenced by immunoSEQ multiplex PCR, and TCRdb holds only the in-frame ones, with some missing. The sample includes under 140,000 clones, approximately 90% of them seen just once. Specimen: CD4+ or CD8+ T cells sorted from blood, collected in a trial of the OX40 agonist ivuxolimab. These TCRs come from an adult with an advanced solid tumor such as melanoma, head and neck, liver or kidney cancer. Each CDR3 is given with its conserved first and last residue. D genes are given only for firm matches. The listing skips clone size in some rows; elsewhere it reads once, few, many or a size class.

abundance: once
j_gene: TRBJ2-3
d_gene: NA
v_gene: TRBV7-9
CDR3nt: TGTGCCAGCAGCTTAGAGGGGCAGTTGGTCACAGATACGCAGTATTTT
CDR3aa: CASSLEGQLVTDTQYF

abundance: NA
j_gene: TRBJ1-3
d_gene: NA
v_gene: TRBV30
CDR3nt: TGTGCCTGGAACGGGGGGGAACTATCTGGAAACACCATATATTTT
CDR3aa: CAWNGGELSGNTIYF

abundance: NA
j_gene: TRBJ2-7
d_gene: NA
v_gene: TRBV7-2
CDR3nt: TGTGCCAGCAGCTTATCCGGGACAAATCCTTCGCAGTACTTC
CDR3aa: CASSLSGTNPSQYF

abundance: NA
j_gene: TRBJ1-4
d_gene: NA
v_gene: TRBV27
CDR3nt: TGTGCCAGCAGCTCACTCACCCCCAAAGATGAAAAACTGTTTTTT
CDR3aa: CASSSLTPKDEKLFF

abundance: once
j_gene: TRBJ2-2
d_gene: NA
v_gene: TRBV30
CDR3nt: TGTGCCTGGAGTGTAGGGGGACTTAACACCGGGGAGCTGTTTTTT
CDR3aa: CAWSVGGLNTGELFF

abundance: once
j_gene: TRBJ2-7
d_gene: NA
v_gene: TRBV6-5
CDR3nt: TGTGCCAGCAGCGACGGGCCGGCGGGCGAGCAGTACTTC
CDR3aa: CASSDGPAGEQYF

abundance: NA
j_gene: TRBJ2-3
d_gene: NA
v_gene: TRBV10-3
CDR3nt: TGTGCCATCAGTGGTGGCGGGGTTAGCACAGATACGCAGTATTTT
CDR3aa: CAISGGGVSTDTQYF

abundance: NA
j_gene: TRBJ2-6
d_gene: NA
v_gene: TRBV6-5
CDR3nt: TGTGCCAGCAGATACTCTGGGGCCAACGTCCTGACTTTC
CDR3aa: CASRYSGANVLTF

abundance: NA
j_gene: TRBJ2-5
d_gene: TRBD1
v_gene: TRBV4-2
CDR3nt: TGTGCCAGCAGCCAACCTACAGGGGTAGAGACCCAGTACTTC
CDR3aa: CASSQPTGVETQYF

abundance: NA
j_gene: TRBJ1-2
d_gene: NA
v_gene: TRBV11-2
CDR3nt: TGTGCCAGCAGCTCCTATAATAGCCGGGACTATGGCTACACCTTC
CDR3aa: CASSSYNSRDYGYTF

abundance: NA
j_gene: TRBJ1-2
d_gene: NA
v_gene: TRBV5-1
CDR3nt: TGCGCCAGCAGTACAGCGGACGTCTCATCTGGCTACACCTTC
CDR3aa: CASSTADVSSGYTF

abundance: NA
j_gene: TRBJ1-1
d_gene: NA
v_gene: TRBV2
CDR3nt: TGTGCCAGCCGGAGAGAGGGCGGCACTGAAGCTTTCTTT
CDR3aa: CASRREGGTEAFF

abundance: NA
j_gene: TRBJ2-1
d_gene: TRBD2
v_gene: TRBV5-1
CDR3nt: TGCGCCAGCAGCTTGAACAGCGGGGGGGAAAATGAGCAGTTCTTC
CDR3aa: CASSLNSGGENEQFF

abundance: NA
j_gene: TRBJ2-1
d_gene: TRBD1
v_gene: TRBV5-1
CDR3nt: TGCGCCAGCAGCCCAGCGCCGGACAGGGGAATAAATGAGCAGTTCTTC
CDR3aa: CASSPAPDRGINEQFF

abundance: NA
j_gene: TRBJ2-1
d_gene: TRBD2
v_gene: TRBV29-1
CDR3nt: TGCAGCGTTGCGGCTAGCGGGAACAATGAGCAGTTCTTC
CDR3aa: CSVAASGNNEQFF

abundance: NA
j_gene: TRBJ1-5
d_gene: NA
v_gene: TRBV19
CDR3nt: TGTGCCAGTACCGCGACTGGGAGCAATCAGCCCCAGCATTTT
CDR3aa: CASTATGSNQPQHF

abundance: NA
j_gene: TRBJ1-1
d_gene: NA
v_gene: TRBV7-8
CDR3nt: TGTGCCAGCACCGCTCGGGGTGGGAGGACTGAAGCTTTCTTT
CDR3aa: CASTARGGRTEAFF

abundance: NA
j_gene: TRBJ2-1
d_gene: TRBD2
v_gene: TRBV30
CDR3nt: TGTGCCTGGAGTGGTCTGGGTCCCGCGGGGGAGGGTGAGCAGTTCTTC
CDR3aa: CAWSGLGPAGEGEQFF

abundance: once
j_gene: TRBJ2-2
d_gene: NA
v_gene: TRBV7-7
CDR3nt: TGTGCTAGCAGCTTAGGGCCCCCGGGCGAGACCGGGGAGCTGTTTTTT
CDR3aa: CASSLGPPGETGELFF

abundance: NA
j_gene: TRBJ2-5
d_gene: NA
v_gene: TRBV10-1
CDR3nt: TGCGCCAGCAGTGAGTCTTGGCACAGGGAGAAGACCCAGTACTTC
CDR3aa: CASSESWHREKTQYF

abundance: NA
j_gene: TRBJ2-7
d_gene: NA
v_gene: TRBV7-2
CDR3nt: TGTGCCAGCAGCCTCCGACAGGACCTCATCAGCTACGAGCAGTACTTC
CDR3aa: CASSLRQDLISYEQYF

abundance: NA
j_gene: TRBJ1-3
d_gene: TRBD1
v_gene: TRBV28
CDR3nt: TGTGCCAGCAGTTTACCCCAGGGGGCGCGGGGAAACACCATATATTTT
CDR3aa: CASSLPQGARGNTIYF

abundance: NA
j_gene: TRBJ2-5
d_gene: TRBD1
v_gene: TRBV27
CDR3nt: TGTGCCAGCAGACCCCTTGACAGGGGGCAGGAGACCCAGTACTTC
CDR3aa: CASRPLDRGQETQYF

abundance: NA
j_gene: TRBJ2-7
d_gene: TRBD2
v_gene: TRBV7-2
CDR3nt: TGTGCCAGCAGCTTAAACGGACTAGCGGGAGGTGGTGAGCAGTACTTC
CDR3aa: CASSLNGLAGGGEQYF

abundance: NA
j_gene: TRBJ1-2
d_gene: NA
v_gene: TRBV9
CDR3nt: TGTGCCAGCAGCGTAGCCCCGGGACTCCTCTATGGCTACACCTTC
CDR3aa: CASSVAPGLLYGYTF

abundance: NA
j_gene: TRBJ2-5
d_gene: NA
v_gene: TRBV7-9
CDR3nt: TGTGCCAGCAGCTTAGTTGGGGTTTTGGAGACCCAGTACTTC
CDR3aa: CASSLVGVLETQYF

abundance: NA
j_gene: TRBJ2-7
d_gene: NA
v_gene: TRBV28
CDR3nt: TGTGCCAGCAGTAGCGGTATCAACTACGAGCAGTACTTC
CDR3aa: CASSSGINYEQYF

abundance: NA
j_gene: TRBJ2-5
d_gene: NA
v_gene: TRBV7-2
CDR3nt: TGTGCCAGCAGCTTAGCTAGCGCTACACAAGAGACCCAGTACTTC
CDR3aa: CASSLASATQETQYF

abundance: NA
j_gene: TRBJ1-1
d_gene: NA
v_gene: TRBV2
CDR3nt: TGTGCCAGCACCCTCGCCGGAGGGCCGGGGACTGAAGCTTTCTTT
CDR3aa: CASTLAGGPGTEAFF

abundance: NA
j_gene: TRBJ1-5
d_gene: NA
v_gene: TRBV4-1
CDR3nt: TGCGCCAGCAGCCCGCTAGTTGTCGGGCAGCCCCAGCATTTT
CDR3aa: CASSPLVVGQPQHF

abundance: NA
j_gene: TRBJ2-7
d_gene: NA
v_gene: TRBV5-8
CDR3nt: TGTGCCAGCAGCCTTACGAACTACGAGCAGTACTTC
CDR3aa: CASSLTNYEQYF

abundance: NA
j_gene: TRBJ1-1
d_gene: TRBD1
v_gene: TRBV29-1
CDR3nt: TGCAGCGTTCGTTCGGACAGGGGGGCCACTGAAGCTTTCTTT
CDR3aa: CSVRSDRGATEAFF

abundance: once
j_gene: TRBJ1-5
d_gene: NA
v_gene: TRBV19
CDR3nt: TGTGCCAGTAGTGAACAGAACAATCAGCCCCAGCATTTT
CDR3aa: CASSEQNNQPQHF

abundance: NA
j_gene: TRBJ1-2
d_gene: NA
v_gene: TRBV7-9
CDR3nt: TGTGCCAGCACCCCCGGAAGCGGCTATGGCTACACCTTC
CDR3aa: CASTPGSGYGYTF

abundance: NA
j_gene: TRBJ2-1
d_gene: TRBD1
v_gene: TRBV10-3
CDR3nt: TGTGCCATCAGCTCAGGGGGCTCGGGAAATGAGCAGTTCTTC
CDR3aa: CAISSGGSGNEQFF

abundance: NA
j_gene: TRBJ2-1
d_gene: TRBD1
v_gene: TRBV28
CDR3nt: TGTGCCAGCAGAATGCCGGGACAGGGGGCGGCTGAGCAGTTCTTC
CDR3aa: CASRMPGQGAAEQFF

abundance: NA
j_gene: TRBJ1-6
d_gene: NA
v_gene: TRBV9
CDR3nt: TGTGCCAGCAGCGTAGACATGGACGCCTATAATTCACCCCTCCACTTT
CDR3aa: CASSVDMDAYNSPLHF

abundance: NA
j_gene: TRBJ1-1
d_gene: NA
v_gene: TRBV7-8
CDR3nt: TGTGCCAGCAGCTTAGGAGGGGTCCTAGGGAACACTGAAGCTTTCTTT
CDR3aa: CASSLGGVLGNTEAFF

abundance: few
j_gene: TRBJ2-5
d_gene: NA
v_gene: TRBV27
CDR3nt: TGTGCCAGCAGTTTAGGGGGTCTCTTAGAGACCCAGTACTTC
CDR3aa: CASSLGGLLETQYF

abundance: NA
j_gene: TRBJ2-5
d_gene: NA
v_gene: TRBV7-2
CDR3nt: TGTGCCAGCAGTTCTGTAGGCCTCGGAGGGGAGACCCAGTACTTC
CDR3aa: CASSSVGLGGETQYF

abundance: NA
j_gene: TRBJ1-6
d_gene: NA
v_gene: TRBV9
CDR3nt: TGTGCCAGCAGCGTAGGGGGGGACCCCTATAATTCACCCCTCCACTTT
CDR3aa: CASSVGGDPYNSPLHF

abundance: NA
j_gene: TRBJ1-1
d_gene: NA
v_gene: TRBV6-5
CDR3nt: TGTGCCAGCAGTTACTCGCCAGGTATATGGGCTGAAGCTTTCTTT
CDR3aa: CASSYSPGIWAEAFF

abundance: NA
j_gene: TRBJ2-1
d_gene: TRBD1
v_gene: TRBV7-9
CDR3nt: TGTGCCAGCAGCCCCGGGACAGGGAATGAGCAGTTCTTC
CDR3aa: CASSPGTGNEQFF

abundance: NA
j_gene: TRBJ1-5
d_gene: TRBD1
v_gene: TRBV18
CDR3nt: TGTGCCAGCTCGCAGGGGACAGGGTTTCCCTTTAGTCAGCCCCAGCATTTT
CDR3aa: CASSQGTGFPFSQPQHF

abundance: NA
j_gene: TRBJ1-1
d_gene: NA
v_gene: TRBV2
CDR3nt: TGTGCCAGCAGACACCGGGGCCTTAACACTGAAGCTTTCTTT
CDR3aa: CASRHRGLNTEAFF

abundance: NA
j_gene: TRBJ1-2
d_gene: TRBD1
v_gene: TRBV11-2
CDR3nt: TGTGCCAGCAGCCCAGGACAGGGGACCTATGGCTACACCTTC
CDR3aa: CASSPGQGTYGYTF

abundance: NA
j_gene: TRBJ1-1
d_gene: NA
v_gene: TRBV30
CDR3nt: TGTGCCTGGAATATTGGGGAAGAGGGCACTGAAGCTTTCTTT
CDR3aa: CAWNIGEEGTEAFF

abundance: few
j_gene: TRBJ1-2
d_gene: NA
v_gene: TRBV19
CDR3nt: TGTGCCAGTAGTATACAGGACTATGGCTACACCTTC
CDR3aa: CASSIQDYGYTF

abundance: NA
j_gene: TRBJ1-4
d_gene: TRBD1
v_gene: TRBV18
CDR3nt: TGTGCCAGCTCACGTGGACAGGGAAGAAGAACTAATGAAAAACTGTTTTTT
CDR3aa: CASSRGQGRRTNEKLFF

abundance: NA
j_gene: TRBJ1-5
d_gene: TRBD1
v_gene: TRBV5-6
CDR3nt: TGTGCCAGCAGCACAGGACAGGGTGGTCAGCCCCAGCATTTT
CDR3aa: CASSTGQGGQPQHF

abundance: NA
j_gene: TRBJ1-4
d_gene: NA
v_gene: TRBV27
CDR3nt: TGTGCCAGCAGTTTCTCGGGAGCTAATGAAAAACTGTTTTTT
CDR3aa: CASSFSGANEKLFF

abundance: few
j_gene: TRBJ2-5
d_gene: TRBD1
v_gene: TRBV7-2
CDR3nt: TGTGCCAGCAGCTTAGTATTCTCGGACAGGGGACAAGAGACCCAGTACTTC
CDR3aa: CASSLVFSDRGQETQYF

abundance: NA
j_gene: TRBJ1-2
d_gene: NA
v_gene: TRBV6-5
CDR3nt: TGTGCCAGCAGTTACTCAGCTCCAGCTAACTATGGCTACACCTTC
CDR3aa: CASSYSAPANYGYTF

abundance: once
j_gene: TRBJ2-2
d_gene: NA
v_gene: TRBV7-3
CDR3nt: TGTGCCAGCAGCTTAGCGGGACCTAACACCGGGGAGCTGTTTTTT
CDR3aa: CASSLAGPNTGELFF

abundance: once
j_gene: TRBJ2-1
d_gene: TRBD1
v_gene: TRBV5-1
CDR3nt: TGCGCCAGCAGCTTTTATTGGGACAGGGCCAATGAGCAGTTCTTC
CDR3aa: CASSFYWDRANEQFF

abundance: NA
j_gene: TRBJ2-7
d_gene: NA
v_gene: TRBV9
CDR3nt: TGTGCCAGCAGCGTAGGGTACAGGGAAACATACGAGCAGTACTTC
CDR3aa: CASSVGYRETYEQYF

abundance: NA
j_gene: TRBJ1-1
d_gene: NA
v_gene: TRBV6-5
CDR3nt: TGTGCCAGCAGTTACTCGCATCACTGGACTGAAGCTTTCTTT
CDR3aa: CASSYSHHWTEAFF

abundance: NA
j_gene: TRBJ1-1
d_gene: NA
v_gene: TRBV28
CDR3nt: TGTGCCAGCGTCCCGGGGGCCACGAACACTGAAGCTTTCTTT
CDR3aa: CASVPGATNTEAFF

abundance: NA
j_gene: TRBJ2-5
d_gene: TRBD2
v_gene: TRBV5-1
CDR3nt: TGCGCCAGCAGCACCGGGACTAGCGGTCGAGAGACCCAGTACTTC
CDR3aa: CASSTGTSGRETQYF